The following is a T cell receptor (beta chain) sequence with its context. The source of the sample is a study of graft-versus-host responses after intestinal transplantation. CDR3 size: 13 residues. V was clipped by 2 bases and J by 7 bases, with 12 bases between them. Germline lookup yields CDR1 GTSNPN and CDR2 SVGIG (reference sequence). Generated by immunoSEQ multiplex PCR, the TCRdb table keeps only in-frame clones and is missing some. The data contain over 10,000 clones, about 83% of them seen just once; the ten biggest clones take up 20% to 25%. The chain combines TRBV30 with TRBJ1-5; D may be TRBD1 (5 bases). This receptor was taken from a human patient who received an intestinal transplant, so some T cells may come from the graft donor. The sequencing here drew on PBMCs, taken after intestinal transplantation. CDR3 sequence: CAWSPTARQPQHF. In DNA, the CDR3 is TGTGCCTGGAGTCCGACAGCTCGCCAGCCCCAGCATTTT.